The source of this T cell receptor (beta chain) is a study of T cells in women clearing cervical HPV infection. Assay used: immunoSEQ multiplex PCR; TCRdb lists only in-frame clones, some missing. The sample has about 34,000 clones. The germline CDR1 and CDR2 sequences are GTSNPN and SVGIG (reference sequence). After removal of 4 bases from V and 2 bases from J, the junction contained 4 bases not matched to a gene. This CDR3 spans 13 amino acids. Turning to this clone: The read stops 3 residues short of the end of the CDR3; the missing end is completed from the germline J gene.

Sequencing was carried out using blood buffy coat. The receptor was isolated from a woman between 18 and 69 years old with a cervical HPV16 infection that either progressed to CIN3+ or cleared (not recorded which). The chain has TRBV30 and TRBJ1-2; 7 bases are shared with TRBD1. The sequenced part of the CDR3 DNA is TGTGCCTGGACCAGGGGGGTAAACTATGGC. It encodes CAWTRGVNYG. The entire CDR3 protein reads CAWTRGVNYGYTF.